This T cell receptor (beta chain) was sequenced during a study of memory CD4+ T cells and cytomegalovirus serostatus. Across the whole study: Of the healthy Belgian adults, 9 were CMV seropositive and about 24 seronegative.

Assay: immunoSEQ multiplex PCR; the TCRdb copy retains only in-frame clones and omits some. The table includes about 64,000 clones, about 74% detected once. Details on this clone: The antigen is unknown.

Single viable CD3+CD4+CD8-CD45RO+ cells were sorted as the memory CD4+ T cells. CMV serostatus came from serum IgG against pp150, pp28, p38, p52. Study conclusions and caveats: Median bootstrapped AUC for CMV status was about 0.94 originally, about 0.9 US-trained. Of 150 to 200 reported CMV TCRbeta sequences, roughly 67 were found in memory CD4+ repertoires.

The specimen sequenced was memory CD4+ T cells from blood. The receptor was isolated from an adult in good health and CMV-seronegative.

CDR3 loop: CASSLLRQPQHF. As DNA, the CDR3 is TGTGCCAGCAGTTTATTACGACAGCCCCAGCATTTT. This chain links TRBV27 with TRBJ1-5; the D is unclear. Between the trimmed V and J ends, which lost 1 base and 7 bases, there was a span of 5 bases. The CDR3 runs 12 residues. The germline gives CDR1 MNHEY, CDR2 SMNVEV (reference sequence).